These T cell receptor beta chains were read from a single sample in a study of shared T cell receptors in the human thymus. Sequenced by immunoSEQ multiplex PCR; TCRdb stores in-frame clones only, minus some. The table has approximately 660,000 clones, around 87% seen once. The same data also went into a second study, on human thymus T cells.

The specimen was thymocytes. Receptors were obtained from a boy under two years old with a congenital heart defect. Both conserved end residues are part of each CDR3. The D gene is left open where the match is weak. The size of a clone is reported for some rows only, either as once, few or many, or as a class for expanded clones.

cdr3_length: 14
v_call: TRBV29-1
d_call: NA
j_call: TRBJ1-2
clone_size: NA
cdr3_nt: TGCAGCGTTGAAGATCGGGGGGATGGCTATGGCTACACCTTC
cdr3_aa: CSVEDRGDGYGYTF

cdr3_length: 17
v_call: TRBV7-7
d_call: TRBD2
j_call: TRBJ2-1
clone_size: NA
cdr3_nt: TGTGCCAGCAGCTTAGGGGGACTAGCGGGCTCCTACAATGAGCAGTTCTTC
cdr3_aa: CASSLGGLAGSYNEQFF

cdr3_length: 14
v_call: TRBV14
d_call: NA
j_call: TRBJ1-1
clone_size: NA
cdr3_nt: TGTGCCAGCAGCCAAGGACGGGGAGGCACTGAAGCTTTCTTT
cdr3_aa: CASSQGRGGTEAFF

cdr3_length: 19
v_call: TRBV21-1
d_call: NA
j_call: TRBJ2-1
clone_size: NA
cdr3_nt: TGTGCCAGCAGCAAAAAGAGGGGGAGTAGCGCGCAACTTTACAATGAGCAGTTCTTC
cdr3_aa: CASSKKRGSSAQLYNEQFF

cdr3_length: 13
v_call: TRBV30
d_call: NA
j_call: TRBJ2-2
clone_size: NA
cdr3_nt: TGTGCCTGGAGTGGAGGACTATTCGGGGAGCTGTTTTTT
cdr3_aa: CAWSGGLFGELFF

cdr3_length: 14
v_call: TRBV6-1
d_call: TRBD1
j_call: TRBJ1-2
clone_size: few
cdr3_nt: TGTGCCAGCAGTGGCGGACAGGCGTATTCGGGCTACACCTTC
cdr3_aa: CASSGGQAYSGYTF

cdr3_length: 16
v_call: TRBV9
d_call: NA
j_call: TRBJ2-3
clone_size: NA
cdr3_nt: TGTGCCAGCAGCCCCCTGAGGGCCCGGTGCACAGATACGCAGTATTTT
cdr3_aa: CASSPLRARCTDTQYF

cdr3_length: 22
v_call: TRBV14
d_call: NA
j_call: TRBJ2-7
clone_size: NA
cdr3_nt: TGTGCCAGCAGCCAAGGAAATAGAACCGAGGGGGGGTTAGCGGACCTAACCTACGAGCAGTACTTC
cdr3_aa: CASSQGNRTEGGLADLTYEQYF

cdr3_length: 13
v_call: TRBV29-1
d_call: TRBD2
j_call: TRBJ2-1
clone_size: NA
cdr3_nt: TGCAGCGGCGGGACTAGCGGGGCCCAACGCCCATTCTTC
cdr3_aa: CSGGTSGAQRPFF

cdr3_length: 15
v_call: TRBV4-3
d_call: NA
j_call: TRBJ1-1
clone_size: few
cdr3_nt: TGCGCCAGCAGCCAAGATTTCAGGGCAAACACTGAAGCTTTCTTT
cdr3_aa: CASSQDFRANTEAFF

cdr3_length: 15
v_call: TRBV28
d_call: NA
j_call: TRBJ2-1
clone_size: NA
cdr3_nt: TGTGCCAGCAGTTTAGATTCGGCGGGGATCGATGAGCAGTTCTTC
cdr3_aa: CASSLDSAGIDEQFF

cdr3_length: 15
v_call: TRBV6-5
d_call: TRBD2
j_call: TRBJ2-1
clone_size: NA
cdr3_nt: TGTGCCAGCAGGAAGACTAGCGGGAGGGACAATGAGCAGTTCTTC
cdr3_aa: CASRKTSGRDNEQFF

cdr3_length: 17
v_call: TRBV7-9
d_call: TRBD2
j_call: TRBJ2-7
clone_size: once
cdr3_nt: TGTGCCAGCAGCGATGGGACTAGCGCGATCCTGTTCTACGAGCAGTACTTC
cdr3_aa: CASSDGTSAILFYEQYF

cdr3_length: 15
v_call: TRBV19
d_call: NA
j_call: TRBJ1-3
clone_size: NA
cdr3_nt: TGTGCCAGTAGTATAGGAGGAGGGACCGGAAACACCATATATTTT
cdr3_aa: CASSIGGGTGNTIYF

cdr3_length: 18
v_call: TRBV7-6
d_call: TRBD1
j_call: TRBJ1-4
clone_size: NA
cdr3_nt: TGTGCCAGCAGCCACCCCTTGACAGGGGGAGAGACTAATGAAAAACTGTTTTTT
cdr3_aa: CASSHPLTGGETNEKLFF

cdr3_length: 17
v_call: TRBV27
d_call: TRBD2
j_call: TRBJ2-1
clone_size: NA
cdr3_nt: TGTGCCAGCAGTTGGGGCCCTAGCGGGGACTCCTACAATGAGCAGTTCTTC
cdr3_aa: CASSWGPSGDSYNEQFF

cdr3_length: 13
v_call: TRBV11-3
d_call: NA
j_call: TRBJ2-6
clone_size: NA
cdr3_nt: TGTGCCAGCACCCCGGGAGGGGCCAACGTCCTGACTTTC
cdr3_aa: CASTPGGANVLTF

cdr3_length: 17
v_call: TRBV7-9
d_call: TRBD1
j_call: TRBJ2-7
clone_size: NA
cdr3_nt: TGTGCCAGCGGAACTGGGTCCCGGCAGGGGGCGAAGTACGAGCAGTACTTC
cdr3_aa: CASGTGSRQGAKYEQYF

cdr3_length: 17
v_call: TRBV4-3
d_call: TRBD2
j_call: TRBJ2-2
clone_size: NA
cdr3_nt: TGCGCCAGCAGCCAAGCTACGGGACTAGCGCTCCCCGGGGAGCTGTTTTTT
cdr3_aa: CASSQATGLALPGELFF

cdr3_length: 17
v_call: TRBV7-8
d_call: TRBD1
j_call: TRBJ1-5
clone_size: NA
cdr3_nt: TGTGCCAGCAGCTTAGGGGGCTACAGGGGCGGCAATCAGCCCCAGCATTTT
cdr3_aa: CASSLGGYRGGNQPQHF

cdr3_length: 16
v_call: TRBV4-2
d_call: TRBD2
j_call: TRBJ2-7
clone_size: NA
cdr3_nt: TGTGCCAGCAGCCATGCCTCGGCGGGAGTCCTAGGGGAGCAGTACTTC
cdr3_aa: CASSHASAGVLGEQYF

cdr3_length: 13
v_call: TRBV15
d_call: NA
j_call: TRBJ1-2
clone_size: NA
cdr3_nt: TGTGCCACCAGCGGGAGATCTAACTATGGCTACACCTTC
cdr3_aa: CATSGRSNYGYTF

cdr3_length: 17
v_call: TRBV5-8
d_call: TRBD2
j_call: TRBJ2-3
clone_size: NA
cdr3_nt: TGTGCCAGCAGCTTCCGTAGACTAGCGGGAGGAAAGGCTACGCAGTATTTT
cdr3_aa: CASSFRRLAGGKATQYF

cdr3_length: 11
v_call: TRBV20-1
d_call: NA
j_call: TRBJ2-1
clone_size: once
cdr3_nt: TGCAGTGCTAGAGACAAGCTTGGGCAGTTCTTC
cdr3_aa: CSARDKLGQFF

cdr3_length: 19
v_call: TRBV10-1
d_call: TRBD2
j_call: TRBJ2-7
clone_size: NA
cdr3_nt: TGCGCCCGCGGGAGGGCCCAAGATGGGACGCGCATGATCTCCTACGAGCAGTACTTC
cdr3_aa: CARGRAQDGTRMISYEQYF

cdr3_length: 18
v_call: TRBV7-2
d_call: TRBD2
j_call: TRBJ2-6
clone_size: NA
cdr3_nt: TGTGCCAGCACCGCTACTAGCGGGAGGTCGACCGGGGCCAACGTCCTGACTTTC
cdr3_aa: CASTATSGRSTGANVLTF

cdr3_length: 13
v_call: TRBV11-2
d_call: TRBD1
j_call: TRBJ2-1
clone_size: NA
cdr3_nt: TGTGCCAGCAGGGACAGGTCTTACAATGAGCAGTTCTTC
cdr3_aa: CASRDRSYNEQFF

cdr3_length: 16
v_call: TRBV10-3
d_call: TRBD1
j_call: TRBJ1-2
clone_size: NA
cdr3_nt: TGTGCCATCAGTGATGTGGCAGGGGGCCCCGTGTGTGGCTACACCTTC
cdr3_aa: CAISDVAGGPVCGYTF

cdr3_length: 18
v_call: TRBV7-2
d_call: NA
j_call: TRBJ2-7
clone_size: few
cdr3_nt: TGTGCCAGCAGCTTAGTTCGGCGGGACCACGGTTGGGACTACGAGCAGTACTTC
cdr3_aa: CASSLVRRDHGWDYEQYF

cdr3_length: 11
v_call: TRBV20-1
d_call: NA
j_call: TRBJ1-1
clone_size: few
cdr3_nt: TGCAGTGCTGCCGGGAACACTGAAGCTTTCTTT
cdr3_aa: CSAAGNTEAFF

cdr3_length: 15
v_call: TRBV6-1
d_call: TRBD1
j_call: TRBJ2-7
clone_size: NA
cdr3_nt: TGTGCCAGCAGTGACGACCGGGACAGCGACTACGAGCAGTACTTC
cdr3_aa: CASSDDRDSDYEQYF

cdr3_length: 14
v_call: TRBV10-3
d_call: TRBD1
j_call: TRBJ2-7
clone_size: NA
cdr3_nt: TGTGCCATCAGTGAGGGACAGGGGGCCTACGAGCAGTACTTC
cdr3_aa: CAISEGQGAYEQYF

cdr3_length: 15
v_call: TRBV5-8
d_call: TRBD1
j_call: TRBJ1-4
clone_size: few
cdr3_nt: TGTGCCAGCAAACCAGGACAGGGACGGAATGAAAAACTGTTTTTT
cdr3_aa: CASKPGQGRNEKLFF

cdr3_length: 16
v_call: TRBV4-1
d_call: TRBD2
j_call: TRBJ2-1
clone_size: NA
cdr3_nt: TGCGCCAGCAGCCATCCACTAGCGGGTCTGGCAAGTGAGCAGTTCTTC
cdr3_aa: CASSHPLAGLASEQFF

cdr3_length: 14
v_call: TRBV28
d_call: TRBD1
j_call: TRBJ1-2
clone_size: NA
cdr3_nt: TGTGCCAGCAGTAAGGGGGCAGGGGGATATGGCTACACCTTC
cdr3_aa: CASSKGAGGYGYTF

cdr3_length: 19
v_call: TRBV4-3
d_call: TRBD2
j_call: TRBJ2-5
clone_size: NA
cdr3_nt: TGCGCCAGCAGCCCCCAAGGGGCCGGGGGACTAGCGGGAGCAGAGACCCAGTACTTC
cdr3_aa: CASSPQGAGGLAGAETQYF